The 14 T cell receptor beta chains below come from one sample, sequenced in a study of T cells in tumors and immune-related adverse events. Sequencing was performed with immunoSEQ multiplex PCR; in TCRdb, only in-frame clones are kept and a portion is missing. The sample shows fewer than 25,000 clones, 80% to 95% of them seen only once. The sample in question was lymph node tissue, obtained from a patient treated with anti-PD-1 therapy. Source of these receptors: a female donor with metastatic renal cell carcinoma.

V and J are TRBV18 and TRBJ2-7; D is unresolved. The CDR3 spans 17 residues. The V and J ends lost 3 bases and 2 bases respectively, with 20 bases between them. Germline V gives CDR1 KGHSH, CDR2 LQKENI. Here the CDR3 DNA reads TGTGCCAGCTCACCTACTTACCGGGCCAAACGGGCCTACGAGCAGTACTTC. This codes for CASSPTYRAKRAYEQYF.

The CDR3 loop is CASSLVTGEQFF. CDR3 nucleotides: TGTGCCAGCAGCTTAGTTACCGGTGAGCAGTTCTTC. V is TRBV11-1 and J is TRBJ2-1; D remains ambiguous. The germline V and J ends were trimmed by 1 base and 9 bases, with 7 bases remaining between them. The CDR3 sequence is 12 residues long. Germline V lookup: CDR1 SGHAT, CDR2 FQDESV (reference sequence).

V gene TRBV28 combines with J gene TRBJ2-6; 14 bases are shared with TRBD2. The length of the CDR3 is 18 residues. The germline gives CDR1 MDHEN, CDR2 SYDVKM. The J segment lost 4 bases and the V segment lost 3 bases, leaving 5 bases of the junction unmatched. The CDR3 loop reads CASSLRTSGRRGANVLTF. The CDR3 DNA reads TGTGCCAGCAGTTTGAGGACTAGCGGGAGGAGAGGGGCCAACGTCCTGACTTTC. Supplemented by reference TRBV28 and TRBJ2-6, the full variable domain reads DVKVTQSSRYLVKRTGEKVFLECVQDMDHENMFWYRQDPGLGLRLIYFSYDVKMKEKGDIPEGYSVSREKKERFSLILESASTNQTSMYLCASSLRTSGRRGANVLTFGAGSRLTVL.

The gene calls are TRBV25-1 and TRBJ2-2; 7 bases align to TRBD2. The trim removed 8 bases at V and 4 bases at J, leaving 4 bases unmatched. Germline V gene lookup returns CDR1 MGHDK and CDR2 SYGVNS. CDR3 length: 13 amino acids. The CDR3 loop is CASEAGVTGELFF. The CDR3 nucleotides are TGTGCCAGCGAGGCGGGGGTCACCGGGGAGCTGTTTTTT.

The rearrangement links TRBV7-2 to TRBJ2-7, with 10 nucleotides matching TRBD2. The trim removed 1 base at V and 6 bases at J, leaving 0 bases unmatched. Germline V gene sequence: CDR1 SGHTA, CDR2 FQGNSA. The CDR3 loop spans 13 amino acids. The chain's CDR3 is CASSLGLAGEQYF. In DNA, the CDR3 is TGTGCCAGCAGCTTAGGACTAGCGGGCGAGCAGTACTTC.

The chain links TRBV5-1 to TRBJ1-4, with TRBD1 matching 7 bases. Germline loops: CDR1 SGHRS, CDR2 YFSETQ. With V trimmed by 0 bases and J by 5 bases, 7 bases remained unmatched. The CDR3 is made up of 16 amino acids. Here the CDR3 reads CASSLGDRYKNEKLFF. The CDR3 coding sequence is TGCGCCAGCAGCTTGGGGGACAGATACAAAAATGAAAAACTGTTTTTT.

Here the CDR3 DNA reads TGTGCCAGCAGCCAAGTGGGGACGCCAGCCGGCTACGAGCAGTACTTC. Translating it yields CASSQVGTPAGYEQYF. V usage is TRBV4-2 and J usage is TRBJ2-7, with D possibly being TRBD1 or TRBD2 (5 bases each). The length of the CDR3 is 16 residues. CDR1 and CDR2 (germline): LGHNA, YNFKEQ. Between the trimmed V and J ends, which lost 1 base and 3 bases, there was a span of 16 bases.

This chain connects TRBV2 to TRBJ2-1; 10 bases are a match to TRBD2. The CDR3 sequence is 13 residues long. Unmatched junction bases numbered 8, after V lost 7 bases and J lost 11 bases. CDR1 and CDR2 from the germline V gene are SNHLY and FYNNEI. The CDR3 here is CASKTGLAAQQFF. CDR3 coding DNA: TGTGCCAGCAAGACCGGACTAGCGGCCCAGCAGTTCTTC.

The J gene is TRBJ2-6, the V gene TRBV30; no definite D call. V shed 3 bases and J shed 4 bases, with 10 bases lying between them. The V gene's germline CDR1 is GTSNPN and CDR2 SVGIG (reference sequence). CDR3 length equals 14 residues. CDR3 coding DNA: TGTGCCTGGAGCGTGCGGTTCGGGGCCAACGTCCTGACTTTC. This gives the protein CAWSVRFGANVLTF.

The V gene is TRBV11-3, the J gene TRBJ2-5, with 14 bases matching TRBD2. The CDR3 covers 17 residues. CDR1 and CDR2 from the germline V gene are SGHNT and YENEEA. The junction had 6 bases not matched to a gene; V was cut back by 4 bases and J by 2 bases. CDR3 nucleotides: TGTGCCAGCAGCTCGAGAAGGACTAGCGGGGGGCAAGAGACCCAGTACTTC. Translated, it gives CASSSRRTSGGQETQYF. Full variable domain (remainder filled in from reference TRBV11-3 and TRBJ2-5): EAGVVQSPRYKIIEKKQPVAFWCNPISGHNTLYWYLQNLGQGPELLIRYENEEAVDDSQLPKDRFSAERLKGVDSTLKIQPAELGDSAVYLCASSSRRTSGGQETQYFGPGTRLLVL.

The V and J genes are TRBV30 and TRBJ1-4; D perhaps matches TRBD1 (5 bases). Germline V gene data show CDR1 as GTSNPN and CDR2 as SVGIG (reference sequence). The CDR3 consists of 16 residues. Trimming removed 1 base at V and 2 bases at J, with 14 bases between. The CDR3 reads CAWSARDGGTNEKLFF. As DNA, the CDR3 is TGTGCCTGGAGTGCCCGGGACGGGGGGACTAATGAAAAACTGTTTTTT.

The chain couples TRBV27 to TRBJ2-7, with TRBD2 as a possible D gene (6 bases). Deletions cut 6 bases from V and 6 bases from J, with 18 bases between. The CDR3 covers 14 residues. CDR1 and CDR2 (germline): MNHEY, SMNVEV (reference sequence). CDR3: CASSRRDFLSEQYF. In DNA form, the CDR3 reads TGTGCCAGCAGCCGAAGGGACTTCCTCTCCGAGCAGTACTTC.

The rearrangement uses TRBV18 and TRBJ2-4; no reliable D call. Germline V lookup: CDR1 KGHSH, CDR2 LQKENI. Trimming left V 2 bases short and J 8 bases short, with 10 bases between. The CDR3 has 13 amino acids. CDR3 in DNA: TGTGCCAGCTCACCAGGCAGAGAAGACATTCAGTACTTC. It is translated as CASSPGREDIQYF.

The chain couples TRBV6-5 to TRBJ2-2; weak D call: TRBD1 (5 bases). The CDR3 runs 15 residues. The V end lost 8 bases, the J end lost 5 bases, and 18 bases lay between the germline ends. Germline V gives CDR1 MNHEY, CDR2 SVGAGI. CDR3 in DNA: TGTGCCAGCCACAAGGGGCAGGGTGGAACCGGGGAGCTGTTTTTT. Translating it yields CASHKGQGGTGELFF.